Presented here are 6 T cell receptor beta chains from one specimen sequenced in a study of regulatory T cells in long-lasting Graves disease. For TCR beta, libraries came from iRepertoire HTBI primers and Arm-PCR of CDR3 regions. A single record per CDR3 protein comes from TCRdb applying MiXCR to the multiplex PCR reads. The sample holds under 400,000 distinct CDR3 sequences, over 15% seen once. The sample's time point: newly diagnosed GD, antithyroid drugs for less than 3 months. The TCR library used RNA extracted from PBMCs. The data were also submitted as part of a second study, on T cells in Graves' hyperthyroidism and ophthalmopathy.

The source was peripheral blood mononuclear cells (PBMCs), collected at new diagnosis, from a patient treated with antithyroid drugs. Receptor source: a man between 35 and 55 years old with Graves disease.

This sequence joins TRBV14 and TRBJ2-7; 13 nucleotides align to TRBD2. The CDR3 extends over 20 amino acids. From germline, CDR1 is SGHDN and CDR2 FVKESK. J was trimmed by 6 bases and V by 10 bases; bases with no gene match: 27. DNA of the CDR3: TGTGCCATCAACTCCAGGACAGGGAAGGGACTAGCGGGGCAACCCCGCGAGCAGTACTTC. Its protein is CAINSRTGKGLAGQPREQYF.

This sequence joins TRBV20-1 and TRBJ2-3, with TRBD2 matching 11 bases. The CDR3 loop spans 15 amino acids. With V trimmed by 3 bases and J by 2 bases, 4 bases remained unmatched. In germline, CDR1 is DFQATT, CDR2 SNEGSKA (reference sequence). CDR3 residues: CSARASGGNTDTQYF. The CDR3 DNA sequence: TGCAGTGCTAGGGCTAGCGGGGGGAACACAGATACGCAGTATTTT.

This clonotype was recorded many times. This chain uses TRBV29-1 with TRBJ2-1; either TRBD1 or TRBD2 may fit D (5 bases each). Germline values: CDR1 SQVTM, CDR2 ANQGSEA. V dropped 0 bases and J dropped 9 bases, with 12 bases sitting between them. The CDR3 is 13 amino acids. CDR3 loop: CSVEDLMGVEQFF. For the CDR3, the DNA is TGCAGCGTTGAAGATCTTATGGGGGTTGAGCAGTTCTTC.

The gene calls are TRBV7-6 and TRBJ2-3, with 7 nucleotides matching TRBD1. The CDR3 totals 17 residues. V dropped 5 bases and J dropped 0; count of bases not matched to a gene: 11. Looked up from germline, CDR1 is SGHVS and CDR2 is FNYEAQ. Here the CDR3 reads CASSVRRDRVSTDTQYF. The CDR3 nucleotides read TGTGCCAGCAGCGTCCGCCGGGACAGAGTTAGCACAGATACGCAGTATTTT.

V is TRBV20-1 and J is TRBJ2-7, with 8 bases that match TRBD2. The trim removed 1 base at V and 5 bases at J, leaving 4 bases unmatched. This CDR3 spans 13 amino acids. Germline-derived CDR1 and CDR2 are DFQATT and SNEGSKA (reference sequence). The chain's CDR3 is CSARGAGANEQYF. The CDR3 DNA reads as TGCAGTGCTAGAGGAGCGGGGGCCAACGAGCAGTACTTC.

As regards this clonotype: A read error may be the cause here, since a much bigger clone is one base away. The rearrangement uses TRBV5-1 and TRBJ2-4, with 12 bases that match TRBD1. The J call may be in error: the DNA end matches TRBJ2-1 better. Per germline, CDR1 SGHRS and CDR2 YFSETQ. The CDR3 length is 15 residues. CDR3 nucleotides: TGCGCCAGCAGCTTGGGCGGGACAGGGGGCCACGAGCAGTTCTTC. Amino acid sequence: CASSLGGTGGHEQFF.